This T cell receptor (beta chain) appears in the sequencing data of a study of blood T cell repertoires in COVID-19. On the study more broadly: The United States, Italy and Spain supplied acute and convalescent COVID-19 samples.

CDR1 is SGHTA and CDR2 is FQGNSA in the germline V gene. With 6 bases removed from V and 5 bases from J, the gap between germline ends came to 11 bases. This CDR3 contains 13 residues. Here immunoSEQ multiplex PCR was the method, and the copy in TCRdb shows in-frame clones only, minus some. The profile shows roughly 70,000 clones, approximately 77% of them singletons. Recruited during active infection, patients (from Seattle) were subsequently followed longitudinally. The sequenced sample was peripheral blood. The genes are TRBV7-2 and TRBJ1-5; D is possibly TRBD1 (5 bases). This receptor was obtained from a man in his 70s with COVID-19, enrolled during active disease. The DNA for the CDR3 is TGTGCCAGCAGTAGAGGACATTATCAGCCCCAGCATTTT. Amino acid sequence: CASSRGHYQPQHF.